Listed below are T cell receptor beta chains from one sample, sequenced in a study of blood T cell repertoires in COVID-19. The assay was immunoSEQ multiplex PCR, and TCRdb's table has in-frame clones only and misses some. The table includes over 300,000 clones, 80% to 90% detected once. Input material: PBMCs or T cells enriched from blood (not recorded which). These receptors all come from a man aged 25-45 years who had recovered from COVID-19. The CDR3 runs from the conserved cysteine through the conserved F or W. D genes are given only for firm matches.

CASSRQQNYGYTF	TGTGCCAGCTCACGACAGCAAAACTATGGCTACACCTTC	TRBV18	TRBJ1-2	NA
CASSQDSHRGLSNEKLFF	TGCGCCAGCAGCCAAGATTCGCACAGGGGGCTTAGTAATGAAAAACTGTTTTTT	TRBV4-3	TRBJ1-4	TRBD1
CASSLGQAKSTYNEQFF	TGTGCCAGCAGCTTAGGGCAGGCCAAATCAACCTACAATGAGCAGTTCTTC	TRBV7-6	TRBJ2-1	NA
CASSLDRRNTEAFF	TGCGCCAGCAGCTTGGATCGGAGGAACACTGAAGCTTTCTTT	TRBV5-1	TRBJ1-1	NA
CAWSVLRARGGYTF	TGTGCCTGGAGTGTATTAAGGGCTAGGGGTGGCTACACCTTC	TRBV30	TRBJ1-2	NA
CASSLTIEAFF	TGTGCCAGCAGCCTGACAATTGAAGCTTTCTTT	TRBV2	TRBJ1-1	NA
CASSRRPTGGLGKLFF	TGTGCCAGCAGCCGTCGACCAACAGGGGGCTTGGGAAAACTGTTTTTT	TRBV7-2	TRBJ1-4	TRBD1
CAGDRGLGTEAFF	TGTGCCGGAGACAGGGGGCTGGGCACTGAAGCTTTCTTT	TRBV7-9	TRBJ1-1	TRBD1
CASSFGTSGGAVEQYF	TGTGCCAGCAGCTTTGGGACTAGCGGGGGGGCCGTCGAGCAGTACTTC	TRBV5-4	TRBJ2-7	TRBD2
CASSEFDLHVRDGYTF	TGTGCCAGCAGTGAATTCGATCTCCACGTGCGAGATGGCTACACCTTC	TRBV25-1	TRBJ1-2	NA
CASSPGRGITEAFF	TGTGCCAGCAGCCCAGGGCGGGGTATCACTGAAGCTTTCTTT	TRBV9	TRBJ1-1	NA
CSASLEAREKLFF	TGCAGTGCTAGTCTTGAGGCGAGGGAAAAACTGTTTTTT	TRBV20-1	TRBJ1-4	NA
CASSPGTANTEAFF	TGTGCCAGCAGCCCGGGGACAGCCAACACTGAAGCTTTCTTT	TRBV7-2	TRBJ1-1	TRBD1
CASSLRLRDRLKNEQFF	TGTGCCAGCAGTTTAAGGCTGAGAGACAGGCTCAAGAATGAGCAGTTCTTC	TRBV27	TRBJ2-1	NA
CASNWGQSSANTGELFF	TGTGCCAGCAATTGGGGACAGAGCTCCGCGAACACCGGGGAGCTGTTTTTT	TRBV2	TRBJ2-2	TRBD1
CASSLVGAQETQYF	TGTGCCAGCAGCTTGGTTGGGGCCCAAGAGACCCAGTACTTC	TRBV5-5	TRBJ2-5	NA
CATSGGGAETQYF	TGTGCCACCAGTGGTGGGGGGGCGGAGACCCAGTACTTC	TRBV24-1	TRBJ2-5	NA
CAARDRSYGYTF	TGTGCCGCCCGGGACAGGAGCTATGGCTACACCTTC	TRBV10-3	TRBJ1-2	TRBD1
CASSVKTGGNYGYTF	TGTGCCAGCAGCGTTAAGACAGGGGGCAACTATGGCTACACCTTC	TRBV5-5	TRBJ1-2	TRBD1
CASSPGQGNQETQYF	TGTGCCAGCAGCCCCGGACAGGGGAATCAAGAGACCCAGTACTTC	TRBV9	TRBJ2-5	TRBD1
CASSPPPLTVPNTEAFF	TGTGCCAGCTCACCACCCCCCTTAACAGTACCAAACACTGAAGCTTTCTTT	TRBV18	TRBJ1-1	NA
CASNPELISDEQFF	TGTGCCAGCAATCCTGAGCTAATTAGCGATGAGCAGTTCTTC	TRBV4-2	TRBJ2-1	NA
CATSEPGSWEGYTF	TGTGCCACCAGCGAACCGGGGAGCTGGGAGGGCTACACCTTC	TRBV15	TRBJ1-2	NA
CASSPTQETQYF	TGCGCCAGCAGCCCGACACAAGAGACCCAGTACTTC	TRBV5-1	TRBJ2-5	NA
CASSLRTGGDSPLHF	TGTGCCAGCAGCTTACGGACAGGGGGCGATTCACCCCTCCACTTT	TRBV9	TRBJ1-6	TRBD1
CASKGIVGGYTF	TGTGCCAGCAAGGGGATTGTAGGTGGCTACACCTTC	TRBV6-5	TRBJ1-2	NA
CASSQGGTGGVKGSPLHF	TGTGCCAGCAGCCAAGGGGGGACAGGGGGCGTGAAGGGTTCACCCCTCCACTTT	TRBV3-1/TRBV3-2	TRBJ1-6	TRBD1